Sequencing of this TCR beta chain was carried out in a study of read filtering for tumor transcriptome and immune sequencing. Overall study: Among patients, 17 to 20 were male and more than 13 female, aged about 47 to 85 (mean about 72). After DNase treatment, RNA was made into whole-transcriptome libraries.

This CDR3 comprises 17 residues. Germline V lookup: CDR1 KGHSH, CDR2 LQKENI. The V gene lost 3 bases and the J gene lost 0 bases, with 15 bases spanning the gap. This library used about 360 ng RNA and molecular barcoded adaptors spanning alpha/delta and beta/gamma chains. MiXCR, run by TCRdb on the reads, gives a single entry per CDR3 protein. The data contain roughly 93,000 distinct CDR3 sequences, 20% to 25% of them singletons. Specimen: a population of CD138-negative cells sorted from bone marrow. The chain employs TRBV18 and TRBJ1-5; no definite D call. This receptor was obtained from a donor aged 40 or over with multiple myeloma. The chain's CDR3 is CASSPSQPLHSNQPQHF. The CDR3 DNA reads TGTGCCAGCTCACCGTCCCAACCATTACATAGCAATCAGCCCCAGCATTTT.